This T cell receptor beta chain appears in the sequencing data of a study of blood T cell repertoires in COVID-19. Generated by immunoSEQ multiplex PCR, the TCRdb table keeps only in-frame clones and is missing some. The sample has 130,000 to 150,000 clones, 70% to 85% seen once. Trimming cost V 6 bases and J 5 bases; bases outside gene matches: 8. Germline assignment: CDR1 MNHEY and CDR2 SMNVEV (reference sequence). CDR3 size: 15 residues. Sequenced: peripheral blood. The receptor was derived from a man in his fifties or sixties with active or convalescent COVID-19. The genes are TRBV27 and TRBJ1-5; 9 bases are a match to TRBD1. The CDR3 is CASSPYHRGHQPQHF. In nucleotides, the CDR3 is TGTGCCAGCAGCCCATACCACAGGGGGCATCAGCCCCAGCATTTT.